The 10 T cell receptor beta chains below were found in one sample sequenced in a study of blood T cell repertoires in COVID-19. Profiled with immunoSEQ multiplex PCR; TCRdb holds only in-frame clones, not every one. The sample includes roughly 66,000 clones, roughly 82% of them seen just once. What was sequenced was peripheral blood. The source is a man aged 55 to 69 with acute or convalescent COVID-19.

The chain combines TRBV10-3 with TRBJ2-1, with D tentatively TRBD2 (5 bases). Germline V CDR1 and CDR2: ENHRY, SYGVKD. V dropped 2 bases and J dropped 9 bases, with 11 bases sitting between them. This CDR3 region has 13 residues. DNA of the CDR3: TGTGCCATCAGTGAGGAGGGATTGGGTGAGCAGTTCTTC. Translation gives CAISEEGLGEQFF.

V is TRBV3-1 (or the pseudogene TRBV3-2) and J is TRBJ2-5; no definite D call. Trimming took off 3 bases at V and 4 bases at J, with 6 bases between the two ends. The CDR3 has 12 amino acids. The germline V gene has CDR1 LGHDT and CDR2 YNNKEL (reference sequence). The CDR3 loop is CASSHRVETQYF. The CDR3 DNA reads TGTGCCAGCAGCCACCGGGTAGAGACCCAGTACTTC.

In DNA form, the CDR3 reads TGTGCCAGCAGTTACAAGGGGGTTGACTACGAGCAGTACGTC. Amino acids: CASSYKGVDYEQYV. This chain links TRBV6-2 or TRBV6-3 with TRBJ2-7; tentative D call: TRBD1 (6 bases). The germline gives CDR1 MNHEY, CDR2 SVGEGT. The V end lost 2 bases, the J end lost 3 bases, and 11 bases lay between the germline ends. This CDR3 has 14 residues.

The chain combines TRBV5-1 with TRBJ2-1, with D perhaps matching TRBD2 (6 bases). The ends were cut back, 4 bases at V and 4 bases at J, with 9 bases in the middle. Germline CDR1 SGHRS, CDR2 YFSETQ. The CDR3 covers 13 residues. For the CDR3, the DNA is TGCGCCAGCAGCCTCGGGACTTACAATGAGCAGTTCTTC. It specifies CASSLGTYNEQFF.

V and J are TRBV20-1 and TRBJ1-3, with a weak D call TRBD1 (5 bases). From germline, CDR1 is DFQATT and CDR2 SNEGSKA (reference sequence). V lost 3 bases and J lost 0, with 18 bases in between. This CDR3 region has 17 residues. Written as DNA, the CDR3 is TGCAGTGCTAGTAGAGCGCAGGGTGCCTCCTCTGGAAACACCATATATTTT. This gives the protein CSASRAQGASSGNTIYF.

The chain combines TRBV5-1 with TRBJ1-1; the match to TRBD1 covers 8 bases. V shed 7 bases and J 0 bases; nucleotides not matched to a gene: 8. Germline-derived CDR1 and CDR2 are SGHRS and YFSETQ. CDR3 length: 15 amino acids. CDR3 residues: CASRSRQGLNTEAFF. CDR3 in DNA: TGCGCCAGCCGTTCCCGACAGGGGTTGAACACTGAAGCTTTCTTT. Filled out from reference TRBV5-1 and TRBJ1-1, the complete variable domain reads KAGVTQTPRYLIKTRGQQVTLSCSPISGHRSVSWYQQTPGQGLQFLFEYFSETQRNKGNFPGRFSGRQFSNSRSEMNVSTLELGDSALYLCASRSRQGLNTEAFFGQGTRLTVV.

The chain is built from TRBV5-6 and TRBJ1-1; no clear D gene. The CDR3 consists of 14 residues. CDR1 is SGHDT and CDR2 is YYEEEE in the germline V gene. Trimming pared 1 base from V and 7 bases from J, leaving 14 bases between. The chain's CDR3 is CASSLFRGRNEAFF. DNA for the CDR3: TGTGCCAGCAGCTTGTTTCGGGGAAGGAATGAAGCTTTCTTT. The full variable domain, with the rest looked up from reference TRBV5-6 and TRBJ1-1, is DAGVTQSPTHLIKTRGQQVTLRCSPKSGHDTVSWYQQALGQGPQFIFQYYEEEERQRGNFPDRFSGHQFPNYSSELNVNALLLGDSALYLCASSLFRGRNEAFFGQGTRLTVV.

The rearrangement joins TRBV18 to TRBJ2-1, with 9 bases lining up with TRBD1. The germline gives CDR1 KGHSH, CDR2 LQKENI. V trimming: 4 bases; J trimming: 4 bases; junction bases outside the gene matches: 8. The length of the CDR3 is 16 residues. CDR3: CASSLNPGQGYNEQFF. Here the CDR3 DNA reads TGTGCCAGCTCACTAAATCCGGGACAGGGTTACAATGAGCAGTTCTTC. The full variable domain, its missing parts supplied by reference TRBV18 and TRBJ2-1, is NAGVMQNPRHLVRRRGQEARLRCSPMKGHSHVYWYRQLPEEGLKFMVYLQKENIIDESGMPKERFSAEFPKEGPSILRIQQVVRGDSAAYFCASSLNPGQGYNEQFFGPGTRLTVL.

The chain uses TRBV12-3 or TRBV12-4 and TRBJ2-7; 7 bases are shared with TRBD1. This CDR3 region has 12 residues. Trimming removed 8 bases from V and 2 bases from J; junction bases left unmatched: 3. CDR3 protein: CASGTATYEQYF. The CDR3 DNA sequence: TGTGCCAGCGGGACAGCTACCTACGAGCAGTACTTC.

In this sample, this clone turned up once. The chain recombines TRBV4-3 with TRBJ2-5; 12 bases match TRBD2. The CDR3 contains 15 residues. Losses at the gene ends were 3 bases for V and 5 bases for J; bases not matched to a gene: 4. CDR1 is LGHNA and CDR2 is YSLEER in the germline V gene. Here the CDR3 reads CASSQALAGGETQYF. The CDR3 DNA reads as TGCGCCAGCAGCCAGGCCCTAGCGGGGGGGGAGACCCAGTACTTC.